These 2 T cell receptor beta chains came from one sample sequenced in a study of cytomegalovirus exposure and HLA in healthy donors. This table comes from immunoSEQ multiplex PCR, and its TCRdb copy is limited to in-frame clones, with some not included. Among some 240,000 clones listed, approximately 83% were seen once. Sequenced: PBMCs. The receptors were sampled from a woman in her 30s in good health and CMV-seropositive.

The rearrangement uses TRBV11-2 and TRBJ2-3, with 11 bases lining up with TRBD2. The CDR3 loop spans 18 amino acids. Per the germline V gene, CDR1 is SGHAT and CDR2 is FQNNGV. V lost 5 bases and J lost 2; bases outside the gene matches: 12. The CDR3 coding sequence is TGTGCCAGCAGCCTCACTAGCGGGGGTATAGTAAACACAGATACGCAGTATTTT. Its translation is CASSLTSGGIVNTDTQYF.

The chain couples TRBV4-1 to TRBJ2-5; 7 bases agree with TRBD1. V was clipped by 4 bases and J by 2 bases; unmatched bases: 10. Germline CDR1 MGHRA, CDR2 YSYEKL. The CDR3 totals 16 residues. The CDR3 here is CASSRSPGQIQETQYF. CDR3 bases: TGCGCCAGCAGCCGATCGCCGGGACAGATTCAAGAGACCCAGTACTTC.